The subject of this entry is one T cell receptor (beta chain). Its target is unknown. CDR1 and CDR2 (germline): KGHSH, LQKENI. Trimming removed 1 base from V and 4 bases from J; junction bases left unmatched: 1. This CDR3 comprises 15 residues. The data were obtained in a study of beta chain features in type 1 diabetes. What was sequenced were expressed TCRB transcripts, since all of the isolated RNA had been reverse transcribed. Repertoires were generated with immunoSEQ multiplex PCR, while TCRdb's copy carries only in-frame clones and drops some. Of hundreds of thousands of clones detected, about 14% appear once; the ten largest clones hold around 0.1%. Points from the study as a whole: Sequencing the cDNA could make cells with high TCR expression show up more than they should. Within patients, naive, central memory and Treg TCRB repertoires seemed more similar than within healthy donors. Equally in patients and controls, PCR might preferentially amplify shorter templates. Type 1 diabetes patients had fewer VDJ junction insertions and more deletions.

The V call is TRBV18, the J call TRBJ1-4; 9 positions agree with TRBD1. Material: naive CD4+ T cells from blood. This clonotype was sampled from a man younger than 35 in good health. The CDR3 bases are TGTGCCAGCTCACCACGGACAGGGGATAATGAAAAACTGTTTTTT. It encodes CASSPRTGDNEKLFF.